The sequence of this T cell receptor (beta chain) was determined in a study of OX40 agonist ivuxolimab in advanced cancers. Here immunoSEQ multiplex PCR was the method, and the copy in TCRdb shows in-frame clones only, minus some. The table lists tens of thousands of clones, more than 90% of them singletons. The starting material was CD4+ or CD8+ T cells sorted from blood, obtained in a trial of the OX40 agonist ivuxolimab. This TCR came from an adult with an advanced solid tumor such as melanoma, head and neck, liver or kidney cancer.

The CDR3 sequence: CASSSTPGQGLLVNTIYF. CDR3 bases: TGCGCCAGCAGCTCGACCCCGGGACAGGGTTTACTAGTAAACACCATATATTTT. The chain is built from TRBV5-1 and TRBJ1-3; 9 bases match TRBD1. The V and J ends lost 3 bases and 6 bases, in that order; junction bases with no gene match: 16. The CDR3 totals 18 residues. The germline V gene has CDR1 SGHRS and CDR2 YFSETQ.